A single T cell receptor (beta chain) is shown here with its context. What it binds is not known. The sample is drawn from a study of blood T cells in healthy people across ages. The study's findings and limits: The study found more naive CD4+ cells and higher diversity in long-lived than aged donors. In older individuals, TCR beta diversity per million T cells was lower, falling roughly linearly with age.

Primed by a sample-barcoded 5' primer and a J-beta primer mix, a second PCR proceeded for roughly 7 to 12 cycles. Every molecule of cDNA carried a tag from a template-switch adaptor with 12 random nucleotides. Each CDR3 protein is one row after TCRdb ran MiXCR on the 5' RACE reads. The table lists hundreds of thousands of distinct CDR3 sequences, around 45% of them singletons, with under 35% in the top ten. The germline gives CDR1 LGHNT, CDR2 FRNRAP. Deletions cut 2 bases from V and 1 base from J, with 10 bases between. The CDR3 has 15 residues. The sequencing sample was made of blood. The chain employs TRBV12-5 and TRBJ2-3; D unresolved. The origin of this receptor is a woman aged 55-69 years in good health. CDR3 nucleotide sequence: TGTGCTAGTGGTTTGACGTTGACCGGCACAGATACGCAGTATTTT. Protein product: CASGLTLTGTDTQYF.